The 23 T cell receptor beta chains presented below share a single source sample, sequenced in a study of monozygotic twins with inflammatory bowel disease. TCRdb reprocessed the 5' RACE reads, with one entry per CDR3 protein and no DNA. The sample spans 300,000 to 450,000 distinct CDR3 sequences; the ten largest clones claim approximately 2.8%. The sample consisted of blood. Every receptor here comes from a human donor with ulcerative colitis or Crohn's disease, or a healthy co-twin of an affected twin (not recorded which).

The chain uses TRBV4-1 and TRBJ2-4; the D call from TCRdb, TRBD1, cannot be confirmed without DNA. The CDR3 consists of 17 residues. CDR1 and CDR2 from the germline V gene are MGHRA and YSYEKL. This CDR3 reads CASSQKDTTIGKNIQYF.

The chain joins TRBV20-1 to TRBJ2-3; absent DNA, TCRdb's TRBD2 call cannot be checked. Per the germline V gene, CDR1 is DFQATT and CDR2 is SNEGSKA (reference sequence). The CDR3 runs to 13 residues. The CDR3 loop is CNAGRQGTDTQYF.

The chain has TRBV7-3 and TRBJ2-3. Germline CDR1 and CDR2: SGHTA and FQGTGA. The CDR3 spans 14 residues. The CDR3 reads CASSLNFGADTQYF.

V gene TRBV20-1 combines with J gene TRBJ2-3; no DNA is available, so the TRBD1 call from TCRdb remains unchecked. The germline gives CDR1 DFQATT, CDR2 SNEGSKA (reference sequence). This CDR3 has 14 residues. The CDR3: CSASGTGNPDTQYF.

This chain uses TRBV6-5 with TRBJ1-6. CDR3 length: 12 amino acids. CDR1 is MNHEY and CDR2 is SVGAGI in the germline V gene. CDR3 amino acids: CASSYSRASLHF.

CDR3 residues: CASSFSVINYGYTF. The chain couples TRBV7-2 to TRBJ1-2. Germline CDR1 is SGHTA and CDR2 is FQGNSA. The CDR3 sequence is 14 residues long.

The chain uses TRBV6-4 and TRBJ2-3; TCRdb's assignment of TRBD2 cannot be checked, as there is no DNA. The CDR3 is 17 amino acids. CDR1 and CDR2 (germline): MRHNA, SNTAGT. The CDR3: CASSAGGDNIFTDTQYF.

The rearrangement links TRBV12-3 or TRBV12-4 to TRBJ2-3; with no DNA, the TCRdb D assignment of TRBD1 cannot be verified. The length of the CDR3 is 15 residues. CDR3 in amino acids: CASRRLEGGTDTQYF.

V and J are TRBV7-7 and TRBJ2-5; TCRdb names TRBD2, which stays unverified in the absence of DNA. The CDR3 is 15 residues long. From germline, CDR1 is SSHAT and CDR2 FNYEAQ (reference sequence). The CDR3 sequence: CASSSRLAAQETQYF.

The chain combines TRBV30 with TRBJ2-5; TCRdb selects TRBD1, and the lack of DNA leaves this call unchecked. This CDR3 is built from 13 residues. Germline assignment: CDR1 GTSNPN and CDR2 SVGIG (reference sequence). The chain's CDR3 is CAWSPGPQETQYF.

V usage is TRBV15 and J usage is TRBJ2-5; the TCRdb D gene call, TRBD1, has no DNA to confirm it. This CDR3 spans 15 amino acids. The V gene's germline CDR1 is LNHNV and CDR2 YYDKDF (reference sequence). The CDR3 loop is CATSRDHGQQETQYF. The full variable domain, in which reference TRBV15 and TRBJ2-5 provide the parts outside the CDR3, is DAMVIQNPRYQVTQFGKPVTLSCSQTLNHNVMYWYQQKSSQAPKLLFHYYDKDFNNEADTPDNFQSRRPNTSFCFLDIRSPGLGDTAMYLCATSRDHGQQETQYFGPGTRLLVL.

The rearrangement links TRBV10-3 to TRBJ2-2; TCRdb returns TRBD2, unconfirmable since there is no DNA. The CDR3 length is 15 residues. The germline CDR1 and CDR2 sequences are ENHRY and SYGVKD. CDR3 sequence: CAIRGTSENTGELFF.

This sequence joins TRBV7-2 and TRBJ1-3; the D call from TCRdb, TRBD1, cannot be confirmed without DNA. Germline V gives CDR1 SGHTA, CDR2 FQGNSA. CDR3 length: 17 amino acids. CDR3 sequence reads: CASSLGPQGLSGNTIYF.

The chain uses TRBV27 and TRBJ2-5; TCRdb's D call of TRBD1 is untestable without DNA. Germline values: CDR1 MNHEY, CDR2 SMNVEV (reference sequence). The CDR3 has 15 residues. The CDR3 sequence is CASSLRWGRPETQYF.

The chain has TRBV27 and TRBJ2-2; lacking DNA, the TRBD1 call made by TCRdb goes unchecked. CDR3 length equals 16 residues. Germline V CDR1 and CDR2: MNHEY, SMNVEV (reference sequence). This CDR3 reads CASSPLGTSNDGELFF.

The chain uses TRBV11-3 and TRBJ2-3. Germline V gene lookup returns CDR1 SGHNT and CDR2 YENEEA. This CDR3 has 13 residues. Here the CDR3 reads CASSLEGRNTQYF.

This rearrangement joins TRBV6-1 to TRBJ1-4; the TCRdb D gene call, TRBD1, has no DNA to confirm it. Per the germline V gene, CDR1 is MNHNS and CDR2 is SASEGT. This CDR3 is 14 amino acids long. The CDR3 protein is CASRWTGVSEKLFF.

The chain couples TRBV20-1 to TRBJ1-4. In germline, CDR1 is DFQATT, CDR2 SNEGSKA (reference sequence). This CDR3 has 11 residues. The CDR3 region is CSARTGEKLFF.

The gene calls are TRBV6-1 and TRBJ2-3; TCRdb selects TRBD2, and the lack of DNA leaves this call unchecked. The CDR3 has 15 amino acids. Germline loops: CDR1 MNHNS, CDR2 SASEGT. CDR3 region: CASTLIAGGPDTQYF.

This rearrangement joins TRBV12-3 or TRBV12-4 to TRBJ1-2. This CDR3 comprises 15 residues. The CDR3 reads CASSLAHLRNSGYTF.

The chain couples TRBV12-3 or TRBV12-4 to TRBJ2-7. The CDR3 extends over 12 amino acids. CDR3 in amino acids: CASSIQTYEQYF.

The chain joins TRBV7-9 to TRBJ2-3; the TCRdb D gene call, TRBD1, has no DNA to confirm it. This CDR3 region has 16 residues. Per the germline V gene, CDR1 is SEHNR and CDR2 is FQNEAQ (reference sequence). CDR3 region: CASSRFGQGVTDTQYF. The whole variable domain, remainder taken from reference TRBV7-9 and TRBJ2-3, is DTGVSQNPRHKITKRGQNVTFRCDPISEHNRLYWYRQTLGQGPEFLTYFQNEAQLEKSRLLSDRFSAERPKGSFSTLEIQRTEQGDSAMYLCASSRFGQGVTDTQYFGPGTRLTVL.

The chain employs TRBV7-3 and TRBJ2-3; the D gene TCRdb calls, TRBD2, cannot be checked with no DNA. The CDR3 totals 14 residues. Germline V gene data show CDR1 as SGHTA and CDR2 as FQGTGA. The CDR3 loop reads CASRSGLSTDTQYF.